The T cell receptor (beta chain) described here comes from a study of T cell repertoires in cytomegalovirus infection. The study, taken as a whole, reports: HLA-C-restricted CMV-specific TCR beta clonotypes were dominant in the ex vivo response.

V gave up 4 bases and J gave up 3 bases; unmatched junction bases: 3. Germline loops: CDR1 SGHTA, CDR2 FQGNSA. This CDR3 has 14 amino acids. This clonotype was counted ten times or more. Its antigen is unknown. One entry per CDR3 protein, called by TCRdb with MiXCR from the reads. The repertoire holds 350,000 to 500,000 distinct CDR3 sequences, with 31% as singletons. This sequence joins TRBV7-2 and TRBJ1-5, with TRBD1 matching over 7 bases. The sequence was collected from a human donor in good health (CMV status not recorded). Some clones in this sample may be carry-over from other donors' samples. Sequenced: PBMCs. Here the CDR3 DNA reads TGTGCCAGCAGCTCCGACAGGGTCAATCAGCCCCAGCATTTT. It codes for CASSSDRVNQPQHF.